The clone carrying this T cell receptor beta chain was recorded at least ten times. Its antigen is currently unknown. The entry originates in a study of blood T cells in healthy people across ages. Study findings and constraints: A strong correlation between TCR beta diversity and naive T cell percentage was seen.

Trimming stripped 4 bases from V and 2 bases from J, with 16 bases between. CDR3 length: 16 amino acids. Germline V gene sequence: CDR1 ENHRY, CDR2 SYGVKD. A second PCR, run for about 6 to 12 cycles, used a sample-barcoded 5' primer plus a J-beta primer mix. TCRdb re-called the 5' RACE reads through MiXCR, storing one row per CDR3 protein. The sample has around 1.7 million distinct CDR3 sequences; roughly 28% are singletons. The J gene is TRBJ2-3, the V gene TRBV10-3; D might be TRBD2 (6 bases). This receptor was taken from a woman aged 25 to 39 in good health. Sequencing was carried out using blood. The CDR3 sequence: CAISVGLASFTDTQYF. The CDR3 DNA follows: TGTGCCATCAGTGTAGGGCTAGCGTCGTTCACAGATACGCAGTATTTT.